These 12 T cell receptor beta chains share one sample of origin, sequenced in a study of blood T cell repertoires in COVID-19. Repertoires were generated with immunoSEQ multiplex PCR, while TCRdb's copy carries only in-frame clones and drops some. The sample yields some 44,000 clones, approximately 92% seen once. The sequencing input was peripheral blood. Source of these receptors: a human donor in a cohort sampled during active COVID-19.

The chain recombines TRBV3-1 (or the pseudogene TRBV3-2) with TRBJ2-3, with 8 bases that match TRBD2. Per germline, CDR1 LGHDT and CDR2 YNNKEL (reference sequence). J was trimmed by 4 bases and V by 2 bases; bases with no gene match: 5. This CDR3 region has 15 residues. The CDR3 DNA follows: TGTGCCAGCAGCCAAAGTGGAGCGGGGGCAGATACGCAGTATTTT. Translated: CASSQSGAGADTQYF.

The chain recombines TRBV7-2 with TRBJ1-5; D call uncertain. The germline gives CDR1 SGHTA, CDR2 FQGNSA. The CDR3 spans 14 residues. V lost 5 bases to trimming and J lost 2 bases, with 10 bases between them. CDR3 sequence reads: CASSPGGGNQPQHF. The CDR3 DNA follows: TGTGCCAGCAGCCCAGGTGGCGGCAATCAGCCCCAGCATTTT.

The chain carries TRBV10-2 and TRBJ1-6, with a tentative D call TRBD1 (5 bases). Germline assignment: CDR1 WSHSY and CDR2 SAAADI. Trimming removed 7 bases at V and 1 base at J, with 11 bases between. The CDR3 runs 15 residues. This CDR3 reads CASTWGESYNSPLHF. DNA of the CDR3: TGCGCCAGCACGTGGGGCGAGTCCTATAATTCACCCCTCCACTTT.

The chain employs TRBV7-9 and TRBJ2-5, with 8 positions matching TRBD1. The CDR3 has 14 residues. Germline CDR1 reads SEHNR; CDR2 reads FQNEAQ (reference sequence). Trimming took 4 bases from V and 5 from J; bases not matched to a gene: 6. The CDR3 nucleotides are TGTGCCAGCAGCTCCCGGACAGGGTCGGAGACCCAGTACTTC. This encodes CASSSRTGSETQYF.

The chain links TRBV3-1 (or the pseudogene TRBV3-2) to TRBJ2-7; the D gene is possibly TRBD1 (6 bases). The CDR3 has 14 residues. Trimming left V 2 bases short and J 3 bases short, with 11 bases between. CDR1 and CDR2 from the germline V gene are LGHDT and YNNKEL (reference sequence). The CDR3 bases are TGTGCCAGCAGCCAAAGGGACATAAACTACGAGCAGTACTTC. Protein product: CASSQRDINYEQYF.

The rearrangement uses TRBV9 and TRBJ2-3; TRBD1 agrees at 9 bases. There are 14 residues in the CDR3. V dropped 0 bases and J dropped 6; count of bases not matched to a gene: 2. Germline V lookup: CDR1 SGDLS, CDR2 YYNGEE. CDR3 DNA sequence: TGTGCCAGCAGCGTAGGGACAGGGGCTGATACGCAGTATTTT. Translation: CASSVGTGADTQYF.

This CDR3 is CASSPGLATNEKLFF. CDR3 DNA sequence: TGTGCCAGCAGCCCAGGACTTGCAACTAATGAAAAACTGTTTTTT. The chain combines TRBV7-9 with TRBJ1-4; D not resolved. The germline V gene has CDR1 SEHNR and CDR2 FQNEAQ (reference sequence). The CDR3 consists of 15 residues. V was shortened by 5 bases and J by 0 bases, with 10 bases between the two germline ends.

This rearrangement joins TRBV5-1 to TRBJ2-5, with D hard to call. From germline, CDR1 is SGHRS and CDR2 YFSETQ. The CDR3 extends over 14 amino acids. V gave up 4 bases and J gave up 2 bases, with 12 bases separating them. The CDR3 sequence: CASSQQHLQETQYF. For the CDR3, the DNA is TGCGCCAGCAGCCAACAGCATCTTCAAGAGACCCAGTACTTC.

V is TRBV6-1 and J is TRBJ1-4; D not resolved. Trimming stripped 1 base from V and 7 bases from J, with 13 bases between. This CDR3 spans 15 amino acids. CDR1 and CDR2 from the germline V gene are MNHNS and SASEGT. CDR3 residues: CASSEGVRYGEKLFF. CDR3 nucleotides: TGTGCCAGCAGTGAAGGCGTCAGGTACGGTGAAAAACTGTTTTTT.

The chain recombines TRBV7-2 with TRBJ2-3; 9 nucleotides match TRBD2. The germline V gene encodes CDR1 SGHTA and CDR2 FQGNSA. There are 15 residues in the CDR3. J gave up 3 bases and V 1 base, and 2 bases lay outside the gene matches. The CDR3 region is CASSLGGGATDTQYF. The CDR3 DNA is TGTGCCAGCAGCTTAGGCGGGGGGGCTACAGATACGCAGTATTTT.

The CDR3 protein is CASSPTGYEQYF. CDR3 coding DNA: TGTGCCAGCAGCCCCACCGGGTACGAGCAGTACTTC. The J gene is TRBJ2-7, the V gene TRBV11-2, with unresolved D. CDR3 size: 12 residues. Germline V lookup: CDR1 SGHAT, CDR2 FQNNGV. The V end lost 5 bases, the J end lost 4 bases, and 9 bases lay between the germline ends.

V usage is TRBV6-5 and J usage is TRBJ1-1; no firm D call. The V and J ends lost 5 bases and 1 base respectively, with 8 bases between them. The germline CDR1 and CDR2 sequences are MNHEY and SVGAGI. CDR3 length equals 13 residues. This CDR3 is CASSPNKNTEAFF. The CDR3 nucleotides are TGTGCCAGCAGTCCGAACAAGAACACTGAAGCTTTCTTT.